This TCR beta chain emerged from a study of blood T cell repertoires in COVID-19. Overall study: Both acute and convalescent COVID-19 samples were obtained from the United States, Italy and Spain. T cells, B-cell-depleted T cells, or PBMCs provided the cDNA or gDNA that served as material.

The CDR3 length is 14 residues. Between the trimmed V and J ends, which lost 3 bases and 0 bases, there was a span of 9 bases. Germline V CDR1 and CDR2: SGDLS, YYNGEE. Original data processing: Nucleated cell number was recorded as an estimate derived from reference gene primer amplification. The repertoire was sequenced with immunoSEQ multiplex PCR; TCRdb's copy has only in-frame clones and lacks some. V, J and clone size were drawn from that table, and D and trimming were deduced from the DNA. The sample has a few hundred thousand clones, approximately 84% seen once. This TCR derives from a woman between 45 and 60 years old who had been exposed to COVID-19. Sequencing input: PBMCs or T cells enriched from blood (not recorded which). The J gene is TRBJ1-1, the V gene TRBV9; possible D gene TRBD1, 5 bases. The CDR3 here is CASSGQGLNTEAFF. CDR3 bases: TGTGCCAGCAGCGGGCAGGGTCTGAACACTGAAGCTTTCTTT.